This T cell receptor beta chain is from a study of OX40 agonist ivuxolimab in advanced cancers. The study in broad terms: Ivuxolimab, which targeted the costimulatory receptor OX40 (CD134), was an agonistic, fully human IgG2 monoclonal antibody. The purpose of peripheral TCRbeta sequencing was to test whether ivuxolimab changed TCR sequence diversity and led to clonal T-cell expansion. Three dose-escalation patients achieved partial responses, one with hepatocellular carcinoma and two with cutaneous melanoma. The paper reports the monotherapy dose-escalation portion (N = 52 patients) of the phase I ivuxolimab trial. The dose-escalation cohort was about 83% male with a mean age of approximately 60 years, ranging from roughly 23 to 85. Of the 50 to 55 dose-escalation patients, hepatocellular carcinoma was present in some 19, melanoma in roughly 15, renal cell carcinoma in 9 and head and neck cancer in 9. Intravenous ivuxolimab was administered to patients every 2 weeks at six dose levels: 0.01, 0.1, 0.3, 1.5, 3 and 10 mg/kg. Prior anti-PD-1, anti-PD-L1 or anti-CTLA-4 therapy was permitted, and approximately 40% of dose-escalation patients had received checkpoint inhibitors.

The germline V gene (reference sequence) specifies SEHNR as CDR1 and FQNEAQ as CDR2. Its CDR3 holds 14 amino acids, cysteine through phenylalanine. Only the CDR3 region is kept as DNA, spanning 42 bases read in frame from base 1. Trimming costs V 3 bases and J 1 base, and their ends lie 6 bases apart. Genomic DNA was isolated from the sorted cells so that the TCRbeta CDR3 region could be sequenced. The immunoSEQ Assay was used to sequence the TCRbeta CDR3 regions. TCRdb carries this immuneACCESS record with in-frame sequences only. Its versions omit some clonotypes, under half of them owing to an unresolved V gene in the studies checked, with the rest unexplained. Within this sample are around 99,000 clones, with 90% of them counted one time only. The ten largest clones add up to more than 0.15% of the sample. Patients with autoimmune disease history or receiving systemic immunosuppression were excluded from the trial. In every dose cohort, peripheral blood was drawn for TCR sequencing at baseline, cycle 4 day 1, and cycle 7 day 1. Samples were obtained from an open-label, multicenter, first-in-human phase I dose-escalation trial of ivuxolimab. Adults with locally advanced or metastatic melanoma, renal cell carcinoma, hepatocellular carcinoma or head and neck squamous cell carcinoma were enrolled in the trial. Before TCR sequencing, CD4+ T cells and CD8+ T cells from peripheral blood were sorted into separate populations.

What the research found in general, with its limitations: In the 0.1-3.0 mg/kg groups, partial responders had among the lowest normalized peripheral clonal expansion, particularly in CD8+ T cells. Low levels of normalized T-cell clonal expansion were also seen in some patients who did not respond. After ivuxolimab, expanded clones were on average more numerous among CD8+ T cells than among CD4+ T cells. At doses of 0.1 to 3.0 mg/kg, clonal expansion of both CD4+ and CD8+ blood T cells was observed from baseline to week 6. The antigen specificity of the peripheral T cells that underwent clonal expansion was not determined.

In regard to this clone: Its cognate antigen has yet to be identified. It has no much larger one-base neighbor in the sample; base qualities were not kept.

The chain couples TRBV7-9 to TRBJ2-2; the D gene is unclear. The clonotype was recovered from an adult with an advanced solid tumor such as melanoma, head and neck, liver or kidney cancer. The source material was CD4+ or CD8+ T cells sorted from blood, sampled in a trial of the OX40 agonist ivuxolimab. The CDR3 protein is CASSFGQNTGELFF. The DNA is TGTGCCAGCAGCTTCGGCCAGAACACCGGGGAGCTGTTTTTT.